A single sample gave rise to the 25 T cell receptor beta chains below, sequenced in a study of siplizumab effects on memory and regulatory T cells. Libraries were prepared by immunoSEQ multiplex PCR; TCRdb keeps only in-frame clonotypes and omits some of them. The table has about 64,000 clones, 96% seen once. What was sequenced was naive CD8+ T cells sorted from blood. The receptors shown here come from a human donor in good health.

The chain uses TRBV6-6 and TRBJ1-1, with D unclear. The CDR3 is 14 amino acids. Germline V CDR1 and CDR2: MNHNY, SVGAGI (reference sequence). V lost 2 bases and J 3 bases, leaving 10 bases between the germline ends. This chain's CDR3 is CASSYREGDTEAFF. The CDR3 DNA reads as TGTGCCAGCAGTTACAGGGAGGGCGACACTGAAGCTTTCTTT.

The rearrangement links TRBV4-1 to TRBJ1-6; D perhaps matches TRBD1 (5 bases). Germline V gives CDR1 MGHRA, CDR2 YSYEKL. Trimming stripped 1 base from V and 0 bases from J, with 10 bases between. The CDR3 runs to 17 residues. The CDR3 loop reads CASSQGGGSSYNSPLHF. The DNA for the CDR3 is TGCGCCAGCAGCCAAGGGGGCGGTAGCTCCTATAATTCACCCCTCCACTTT.

This chain uses TRBV7-3 with TRBJ2-7; tentatively, D is TRBD2 (7 bases). The CDR3 has 15 amino acids. The germline gives CDR1 SGHTA, CDR2 FQGTGA. Trimming removed 5 bases at V and 1 base at J, with 15 bases between. The CDR3 protein is CASSPSGGGSYEQYF. The CDR3 nucleotides are TGTGCCAGCAGCCCCTCGGGGGGCGGATCCTACGAGCAGTACTTC.

The V gene is TRBV7-6, the J gene TRBJ1-1; the D is unclear. Germline loops: CDR1 SGHVS, CDR2 FNYEAQ. The CDR3 totals 13 residues. The ends were cut back, 5 bases at V and 4 bases at J, with 11 bases in the middle. For the CDR3, the DNA is TGTGCCAGCAGCCCGTCGAGCGGCACTGAAGCTTTCTTT. This sequence encodes CASSPSSGTEAFF.

This chain uses TRBV25-1 with TRBJ2-1; D unresolved. V lost 10 bases and J 6 bases, leaving 10 bases between the germline ends. The CDR3 runs to 11 residues. Germline-derived CDR1 and CDR2 are MGHDK and SYGVNS. CDR3 protein: CATSVGNEQFF. CDR3 bases: TGTGCCACCTCCGTTGGCAATGAGCAGTTCTTC.

The V and J genes are TRBV11-2 and TRBJ2-7; either TRBD1 or TRBD2 may fit D (5 bases each). CDR1 SGHAT and CDR2 FQNNGV come from the germline V gene. This CDR3 is built from 14 residues. V lost 3 bases and J 0 bases, leaving 9 bases between the germline ends. CDR3 in amino acids: CASSFGASSYEQYF. CDR3 nucleotide sequence: TGTGCCAGCAGCTTCGGGGCAAGCTCCTACGAGCAGTACTTC.

The chain joins TRBV29-1 to TRBJ1-4; D gene unclear. Germline V CDR1 and CDR2: SQVTM, ANQGSEA. This CDR3 comprises 11 residues. Trimming left V 7 bases short and J 4 bases short, with 7 bases between. The CDR3 nucleotides are TGCAGCGGAAGCCTTAATGAAAAACTGTTTTTT. Residues: CSGSLNEKLFF. Full variable domain (outside the CDR3, taken from reference TRBV29-1 and TRBJ1-4): SAVISQKPSRDICQRGTSLTIQCQVDSQVTMMFWYRQQPGQSLTLIATANQGSEATYESGFVIDKFPISRPNLTFSTLTVSNMSPEDSSIYLCSGSLNEKLFFGSGTQLSVL.

The chain links TRBV28 to TRBJ2-1; D possibly corresponds to TRBD2 (5 bases). CDR1 MDHEN and CDR2 SYDVKM come from the germline V gene. This CDR3 contains 15 residues. The V and J ends lost 2 bases and 2 bases respectively, with 10 bases between them. The CDR3 is CASSLVGSPYNEQFF. The DNA for the CDR3 is TGTGCCAGCAGTTTAGTGGGGAGTCCCTACAATGAGCAGTTCTTC.

The chain carries TRBV5-6 and TRBJ1-2, with 9 bases matching TRBD1. Losses at the gene ends were 3 bases for V and 6 bases for J; bases not matched to a gene: 6. Germline V gene data show CDR1 as SGHDT and CDR2 as YYEEEE. This CDR3 is built from 14 residues. In DNA, the CDR3 is TGTGCCAGCAGCTGGGACAGGGAAACGGATGGCTACACCTTC. Its protein is CASSWDRETDGYTF.

CDR3 sequence reads: CASSQGETNQPQHF. The CDR3 nucleotides read TGCGCCAGCAGCCAAGGGGAGACAAATCAGCCCCAGCATTTT. The chain joins TRBV4-1 to TRBJ1-5; the D is unclear. CDR3 length: 14 amino acids. V was pared by 1 base and J by 4 bases, with 8 bases between. CDR1 MGHRA and CDR2 YSYEKL come from the germline V gene.

This chain uses TRBV6-6 with TRBJ1-6; D is perhaps TRBD1 (6 bases). The CDR3 length is 13 residues. Deletions cut 2 bases from V and 11 bases from J, with 10 bases between. Germline values: CDR1 MNHNY, CDR2 SVGAGI (reference sequence). DNA of the CDR3: TGTGCCAGCAGTTACGGACGGGGGCCACCCCTCCACTTT. Protein: CASSYGRGPPLHF.

CDR3: CASSGFASGGLLGTDTQYF. CDR3 sequence (DNA): TGTGCCAGCAGCGGATTTGCTAGCGGGGGTCTGTTGGGGACAGATACGCAGTATTTT. J is TRBJ2-3 and V is TRBV5-6, with 10 bases lining up with TRBD2. The CDR3 is 19 amino acids. Germline trimming cut 4 bases from V and 3 bases from J; bases unmatched to any gene: 17. The germline V gene encodes CDR1 SGHDT and CDR2 YYEEEE. Based on the CDR3 plus reference TRBV5-6 and TRBJ2-3, the full variable domain is DAGVTQSPTHLIKTRGQQVTLRCSPKSGHDTVSWYQQALGQGPQFIFQYYEEEERQRGNFPDRFSGHQFPNYSSELNVNALLLGDSALYLCASSGFASGGLLGTDTQYFGPGTRLTVL.

This chain links TRBV7-9 with TRBJ2-7; no clear D. The CDR3 is 14 residues long. CDR1 and CDR2 (germline): SEHNR, FQNEAQ (reference sequence). With 3 bases removed from V and 0 bases from J, the gap between germline ends came to 9 bases. Here the CDR3 DNA reads TGTGCCAGCAGCTTGAGACTGGACTCCTACGAGCAGTACTTC. It is translated as CASSLRLDSYEQYF. The full variable domain, its missing parts supplied by reference TRBV7-9 and TRBJ2-7, is DTGVSQNPRHKITKRGQNVTFRCDPISEHNRLYWYRQTLGQGPEFLTYFQNEAQLEKSRLLSDRFSAERPKGSFSTLEIQRTEQGDSAMYLCASSLRLDSYEQYFGPGTRLTVT.

This sequence joins TRBV19 and TRBJ1-5; 7 bases match TRBD1. J gave up 7 bases and V 3 bases, and 9 bases lay outside the gene matches. Germline lookup yields CDR1 LNHDA and CDR2 SQIVND (reference sequence). This CDR3 is built from 15 residues. The CDR3 DNA follows: TGTGCCAGTAGTATCGGAGGGGGCGCTGAGCAGCCCCAGCATTTT. Its protein is CASSIGGGAEQPQHF.

The V call is TRBV6-5, the J call TRBJ2-1; 9 bases align to TRBD2. Trimming at V came to 8 bases and at J to 2 bases, leaving 7 bases not matched to a gene. Germline CDR1 is MNHEY and CDR2 is SVGAGI. CDR3 length equals 15 residues. The DNA of the CDR3 is TGTGCCAGCCGGAGAGCGGGGGGAACCTACAATGAGCAGTTCTTC. Translated: CASRRAGGTYNEQFF.

The rearrangement links TRBV6-5 to TRBJ1-5; tentative D call: TRBD1 (5 bases). Germline CDR1 MNHEY, CDR2 SVGAGI. There are 13 residues in the CDR3. CDR3: CASTEGSGRPQHF. The DNA for the CDR3 is TGTGCTTCGACAGAAGGTTCGGGTCGGCCCCAGCATTTT.

V is TRBV6-1 and J is TRBJ2-3, with D possibly matching TRBD2 (7 bases). CDR3 length: 13 amino acids. V was shortened by 5 bases and J by 4 bases, with 10 bases between the two germline ends. CDR1 is MNHNS and CDR2 is SASEGT in the germline V gene. Written as DNA, the CDR3 is TGTGCCAGCAGTTCGGGGGGCCCAGATACGCAGTATTTT. Translated, it gives CASSSGGPDTQYF.

The chain couples TRBV6-1 to TRBJ1-2, with D possibly matching TRBD1 (6 bases). The CDR3 totals 13 residues. Per germline, CDR1 MNHNS and CDR2 SASEGT. Trimming removed 7 bases from V and 4 bases from J, with 13 bases in between. In nucleotides, the CDR3 is TGTGCCAGCAAACCGGGACAAATCTATGGCTACACCTTC. This gives the protein CASKPGQIYGYTF.

In nucleotides, the CDR3 is TGTGCCAGCATCTCGCTTTCTGAGCAGTACTTC. It encodes CASISLSEQYF. The chain couples TRBV6-1 to TRBJ2-7, with D unresolved. Germline CDR1 reads MNHNS; CDR2 reads SASEGT. The CDR3 runs to 11 residues. V was pared by 7 bases and J by 7 bases, with 11 bases between.

The chain links TRBV7-6 to TRBJ1-1; D is unclear. Trimming removed 4 bases at V and 0 bases at J, with 12 bases between. Germline V gene sequence: CDR1 SGHVS, CDR2 FNYEAQ. CDR3 size: 15 residues. CDR3: CASSSSATMNTEAFF. CDR3 coding DNA: TGTGCCAGCAGCTCGAGCGCCACAATGAACACTGAAGCTTTCTTT. The variable domain in full, with the rest retrieved from reference TRBV7-6 and TRBJ1-1, is GAGVSQSPRYKVTKRGQDVALRCDPISGHVSLYWYRQALGQGPEFLTYFNYEAQQDKSGLPNDRFSAERPEGSISTLTIQRTEQRDSAMYRCASSSSATMNTEAFFGQGTRLTVV.

This clone appeared a single time. The gene calls are TRBV15 and TRBJ1-2; no clear D gene. The CDR3 length is 12 residues. Germline-derived CDR1 and CDR2 are LNHNV and YYDKDF (reference sequence). Trimming removed 3 bases at V and 5 bases at J, with 7 bases between. CDR3 DNA sequence: TGTGCCACCAGCAGCTTGGGGTATGGCTACACCTTC. This encodes CATSSLGYGYTF. Complete variable domain (other parts from reference TRBV15 and TRBJ1-2): DAMVIQNPRYQVTQFGKPVTLSCSQTLNHNVMYWYQQKSSQAPKLLFHYYDKDFNNEADTPDNFQSRRPNTSFCFLDIRSPGLGDTAMYLCATSSLGYGYTFGSGTRLTVV.

This rearrangement joins TRBV6-6 to TRBJ2-5; D not certain. From germline, CDR1 is MNHNY and CDR2 SVGAGI (reference sequence). V shed 0 bases and J shed 5 bases, with 4 bases lying between them. The CDR3 has 12 residues. This chain's CDR3 is CASSYSRETQYF. The DNA for the CDR3 is TGTGCCAGCAGTTACTCGAGGGAGACCCAGTACTTC.

About this clone: One end of the junction does not line up with germline, which may come from a read error. The rearrangement uses TRBV5-1 and TRBJ2-7, with 9 bases aligning to TRBD1. This CDR3 is 14 amino acids long. Per germline, CDR1 SGHRS and CDR2 YFSETQ. CDR3 nucleotides: TGCGCCAGCAGCCTGGACAGGGGAGCCTACGAGCGGTACTTC. Protein product: CASSLDRGAYERYF. Full variable domain (remainder filled in from reference TRBV5-1 and TRBJ2-7): KAGVTQTPRYLIKTRGQQVTLSCSPISGHRSVSWYQQTPGQGLQFLFEYFSETQRNKGNFPGRFSGRQFSNSRSEMNVSTLELGDSALYLCASSLDRGAYERYFGPGTRLTVT.

For this clone: Other DNA sequences in this specimen translate into the identical CDR3. The J gene is TRBJ2-3, the V gene TRBV5-1; no definite D call. Per germline, CDR1 SGHRS and CDR2 YFSETQ. There are 12 residues in the CDR3. V lost 0 bases to trimming and J lost 5 bases, with 4 bases between them. The CDR3 DNA reads TGCGCCAGCAGCTTGGCCGGAGATACGCAGTATTTT. The encoded protein is CASSLAGDTQYF.

The CDR3 DNA sequence: TGTGCCAGCTCACCCGGGACAGGCCCGGGCACTGAAGCTTTCTTT. It yields the protein CASSPGTGPGTEAFF. The rearrangement links TRBV18 to TRBJ1-1; 8 bases line up with TRBD1. Trimming cost V 3 bases and J 4 bases; bases outside gene matches: 7. The CDR3 spans 15 residues. The V gene's germline CDR1 is KGHSH and CDR2 LQKENI.